These T cell receptor beta chains were read from a single sample in a study of T cell responses to AZD1222 COVID-19 vaccine. Data came from immunoSEQ multiplex PCR; TCRdb stores just in-frame clones and leaves some out. The repertoire holds over 60,000 clones, around 79% seen once, with approximately 20% in the top ten. The source was peripheral blood, collected on day 0 of MenACWY control vaccination. Receptor source: an adult in good health. Each CDR3 is given with its conserved first and last residue. The D gene is left open where the match is weak. For some rows the clone size is stated as once, few or many, or as a class when expanded; others skip it.

>TRBV7-9|-|-|TRBJ1-1
TGTGCCAGCAGGAGTCTTGGGAACACTGAAGCTTTCTTT
CASRSLGNTEAFF
>TRBV7-3|-|once|TRBJ2-1
TGTGCCAGCAGCCCCGGCGGCCAGGGGGGTGACAATGAGCAGTTCTTC
CASSPGGQGGDNEQFF
>TRBV19|TRBD1|few|TRBJ1-2
TGTGCCAGTAGTATGGTCAAAGGGACAGTGGCGATGCTTGGTGGCTACACCTTC
CASSMVKGTVAMLGGYTF
>TRBV18|-|-|TRBJ1-4
TGTGCCAGCTCACCACGACAGCTTCCGAATGAAAAACTGTTTTTT
CASSPRQLPNEKLFF
>TRBV5-1|-|-|TRBJ2-5
TGCGCCAGCAGCTTGGAGGGGCAGGGCCAAGAGACCCAGTACTTC
CASSLEGQGQETQYF
>TRBV10-3|-|many|TRBJ2-7
TGTGCCATCAGTGAGTCGACGGTCTCCTACGAGCAGTACTTC
CAISESTVSYEQYF
>TRBV5-1|TRBD1|-|TRBJ1-1
TGCGCCAGCAGTCCAAGACAGGGGAAGGACACTGAAGCTTTCTTT
CASSPRQGKDTEAFF
>TRBV28|-|-|TRBJ1-1
TGTGCCAGCAGTTCGGCCTCAGAAGCTTTCTTT
CASSSASEAFF
>TRBV19|TRBD1|-|TRBJ2-2
TGTGCCAGTAGTAGGGGGACAGGGAACACCGGGGAGCTGTTTTTT
CASSRGTGNTGELFF
>TRBV5-5|-|-|TRBJ2-5
TGTGCCAGCAGCTTGGCACCGGTCGAGACCCAGTACTTC
CASSLAPVETQYF
>TRBV29-1|TRBD1|-|TRBJ1-1
TGCAGCGTTCAACAGGGGTACACTGAAGCTTTCTTT
CSVQQGYTEAFF
>TRBV30|-|few|TRBJ1-1
TGTGCCTGGAACGCAGGGGCGAAGACTGAAGCTTTCTTT
CAWNAGAKTEAFF
>TRBV18|-|-|TRBJ1-3
TGTGCCAGCTCACCAAAAGGGGCTGCTGGAAACACCATATATTTT
CASSPKGAAGNTIYF
>TRBV6-1|-|-|TRBJ1-2
TGTGCCAGCAGTGAAGCTACAGTCAACTATGGCTACACCTTC
CASSEATVNYGYTF
>TRBV28|-|-|TRBJ1-5
TGTGCCAGCAACCTATGGGGGGGCAATCAGCCCCAGCATTTT
CASNLWGGNQPQHF
>TRBV5-4|-|-|TRBJ1-2
TGTGCCAGCAGCCCGGACAGAAGTACCTATGGCTACACCTTC
CASSPDRSTYGYTF
>TRBV9|-|-|TRBJ2-3
TGTGCCAGCAGCGTGTGGCACTCTAGCACAGATACGCAGTATTTT
CASSVWHSSTDTQYF
>TRBV6-2/TRBV6-3|-|-|TRBJ2-1
TGTGCCAGCAGTTACTCGGGCTACAATGAGCAGTTCTTC
CASSYSGYNEQFF
>TRBV5-1|-|-|TRBJ2-1
TGCGCCAGCAGCTTGGGGGACGGCTTCTACAATGAGCAGTTCTTC
CASSLGDGFYNEQFF
>TRBV6-5|TRBD1|-|TRBJ1-1
TGTGCCAGCAGTTACTCCGGGACAGGGGGCCCCACTGAAGCTTTCTTT
CASSYSGTGGPTEAFF
>TRBV28|-|-|TRBJ1-1
TGTGCCAGCAGTTTATATCAGGGGACGGGGACTGAAGCTTTCTTT
CASSLYQGTGTEAFF
>TRBV11-2|-|-|TRBJ2-7
TGTGCCAGCAGCTTGGGGCAGGGGACCTACGAGCAGTACTTC
CASSLGQGTYEQYF
>TRBV11-1|TRBD2|few|TRBJ2-7
TGTGCCAGCAGCTTAGGGGCTAGCGGTGGCGAGCAGTACTTC
CASSLGASGGEQYF
>TRBV11-2|TRBD1|-|TRBJ2-7
TGTGCCAGCAGCTCTCCTCGGGACAGGGGGGACGAGCAGTACTTC
CASSSPRDRGDEQYF
>TRBV7-8|-|-|TRBJ2-1
TGTGCCAGCATCCTATATGCGGGCAATGAGCAGTTCTTC
CASILYAGNEQFF
>TRBV4-2|TRBD1|-|TRBJ2-7
TGTGCCAGCAGCCAGCGACAGGGCCCCTACGAGCAGTACTTC
CASSQRQGPYEQYF
>TRBV5-1|-|-|TRBJ1-3
TGCGCCAGCAGCTTGGCCAGAGATCCTGGAAACACCATATATTTT
CASSLARDPGNTIYF
>TRBV7-8|-|-|TRBJ2-3
TGTGCCAGCAGCTTCGCGGTAGCGGCGGTCACAGATACGCAGTATTTT
CASSFAVAAVTDTQYF
>TRBV4-1|-|-|TRBJ1-5
TGCGCCAGCAGCCAAGATGAGAATCAGCCCCAGCATTTT
CASSQDENQPQHF
>TRBV5-5|TRBD1|-|TRBJ2-7
TGTGCCAGCAGCCATACCGGACAGGGGGCAAACGAGCAGTACTTC
CASSHTGQGANEQYF
>TRBV5-1|-|-|TRBJ1-1
TGCGCCAGCAGCTTGGGCGGGTTGATTACTGAAGCTTTCTTT
CASSLGGLITEAFF
>TRBV18|-|-|TRBJ2-2
TGTGCCAGCTCACCACGGAGGGACCCCGGGGAGCTGTTTTTT
CASSPRRDPGELFF
>TRBV4-3|-|-|TRBJ2-7
TGCGCCAGCAGCCAAGCATATTCGGGATTTGACGAGAGCTCCTACGAGCAGTACTTC
CASSQAYSGFDESSYEQYF
>TRBV30|-|-|TRBJ2-1
TGTGCCTGGAGTTTGCCCTACAATGAGCAGTTCTTC
CAWSLPYNEQFF
>TRBV18|-|-|TRBJ2-6
TGTGCCAGCTCACCAGGATCTGGGGCCAACGTCCTGACTTTC
CASSPGSGANVLTF
>TRBV29-1|TRBD1|-|TRBJ1-2
TGCAGCGTCAGACAGGGTGACGATGGCTACACCTTC
CSVRQGDDGYTF
>TRBV12-3/TRBV12-4|TRBD1|-|TRBJ1-2
TGTGCCAGCAGGGGGACAGGGATATATGGCTACACCTTC
CASRGTGIYGYTF
>TRBV10-3|-|-|TRBJ1-2
TGTGCCACCGGGGGAGCTAACTATGGCTACACCTTC
CATGGANYGYTF
>TRBV18|-|-|TRBJ1-3
TGTGCCAGCTCACCACGGTCCGGGGAGATCGGTGGAAACACCATATATTTT
CASSPRSGEIGGNTIYF